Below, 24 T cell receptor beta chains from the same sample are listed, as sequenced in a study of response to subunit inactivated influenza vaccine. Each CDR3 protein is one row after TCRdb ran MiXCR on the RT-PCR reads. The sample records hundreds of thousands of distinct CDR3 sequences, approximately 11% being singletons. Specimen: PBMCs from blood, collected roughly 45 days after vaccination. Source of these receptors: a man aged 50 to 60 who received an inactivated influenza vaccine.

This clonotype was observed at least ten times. CDR3: CSVGGLGYTF. CDR3 DNA sequence: TGCAGCGTTGGTGGCCTTGGCTACACCTTC. The chain is built from TRBV29-1 and TRBJ1-2, with D hard to call. Trimming shortened V by 4 bases and J by 7 bases, and 7 bases separated the two germline ends. CDR3 length: 10 residues. Germline CDR1 SQVTM, CDR2 ANQGSEA.

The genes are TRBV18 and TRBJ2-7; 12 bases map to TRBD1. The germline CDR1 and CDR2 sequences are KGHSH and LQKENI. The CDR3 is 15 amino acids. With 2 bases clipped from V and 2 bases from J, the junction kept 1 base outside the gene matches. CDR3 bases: TGTGCCAGCTCACCAGGGACAGGGGGCCCCTACGAGCAGTACTTC. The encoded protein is CASSPGTGGPYEQYF. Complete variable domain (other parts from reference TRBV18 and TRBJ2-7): NAGVMQNPRHLVRRRGQEARLRCSPMKGHSHVYWYRQLPEEGLKFMVYLQKENIIDESGMPKERFSAEFPKEGPSILRIQQVVRGDSAAYFCASSPGTGGPYEQYFGPGTRLTVT.

CDR3 nucleotides: TGTGCCAGCAGTTACTCAATGGGAGGGTACGTCGAGCAGTACTTC. This sequence encodes CASSYSMGGYVEQYF. This sequence joins TRBV6-5 and TRBJ2-7, with 7 positions matching TRBD2. The V segment lost 0 bases and the J segment 6 bases; nucleotides outside the gene matches: 8. This CDR3 contains 15 residues. Per germline, CDR1 MNHEY and CDR2 SVGAGI.

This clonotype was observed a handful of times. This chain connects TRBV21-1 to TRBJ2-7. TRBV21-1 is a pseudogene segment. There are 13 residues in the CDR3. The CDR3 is CASNPGRTYEQYF. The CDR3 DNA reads TGTGCCAGCAACCCAGGCAGAACCTACGAGCAGTACTTC.

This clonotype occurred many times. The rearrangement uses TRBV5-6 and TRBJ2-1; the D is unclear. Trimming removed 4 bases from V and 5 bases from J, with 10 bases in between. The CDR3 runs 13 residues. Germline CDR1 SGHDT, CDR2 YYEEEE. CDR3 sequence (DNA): TGTGCCAGCAGCCGGACGGTTGACAATGAGCAGTTCTTC. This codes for CASSRTVDNEQFF.

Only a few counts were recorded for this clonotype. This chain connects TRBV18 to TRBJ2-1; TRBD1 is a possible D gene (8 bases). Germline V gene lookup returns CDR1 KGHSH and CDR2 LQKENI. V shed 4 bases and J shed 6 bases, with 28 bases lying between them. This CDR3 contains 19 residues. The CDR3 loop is CASSLLGTGGPSGVNEQFF. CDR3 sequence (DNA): TGTGCCAGCTCACTACTAGGGACAGGAGGACCCAGCGGGGTCAATGAGCAGTTCTTC.

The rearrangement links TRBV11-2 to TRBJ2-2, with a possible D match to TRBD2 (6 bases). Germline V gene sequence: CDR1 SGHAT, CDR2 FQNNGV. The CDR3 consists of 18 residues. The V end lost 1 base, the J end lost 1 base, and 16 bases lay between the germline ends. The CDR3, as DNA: TGTGCCAGCAGCTTAGTCGGGGGAGGTAGGGGGAACACCGGGGAGCTGTTTTTT. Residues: CASSLVGGGRGNTGELFF.

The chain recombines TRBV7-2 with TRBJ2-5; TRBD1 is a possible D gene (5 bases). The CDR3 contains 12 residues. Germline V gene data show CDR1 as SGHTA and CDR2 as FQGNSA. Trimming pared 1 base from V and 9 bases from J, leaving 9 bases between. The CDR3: CASSLEVGPQYF. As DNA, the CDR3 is TGTGCCAGCAGCTTAGAAGTGGGGCCCCAGTACTTC.

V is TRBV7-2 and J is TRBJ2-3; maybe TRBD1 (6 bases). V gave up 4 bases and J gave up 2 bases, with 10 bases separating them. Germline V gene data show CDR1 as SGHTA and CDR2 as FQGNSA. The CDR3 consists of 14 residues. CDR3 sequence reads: CASSWGLATDTQYF. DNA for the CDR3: TGTGCCAGCAGCTGGGGGCTAGCCACAGATACGCAGTATTTT. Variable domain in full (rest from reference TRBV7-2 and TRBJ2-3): GAGVSQSPSNKVTEKGKDVELRCDPISGHTALYWYRQSLGQGLEFLIYFQGNSAPDKSGLPSDRFSAERTGGSVSTLTIQRTQQEDSAVYLCASSWGLATDTQYFGPGTRLTVL.

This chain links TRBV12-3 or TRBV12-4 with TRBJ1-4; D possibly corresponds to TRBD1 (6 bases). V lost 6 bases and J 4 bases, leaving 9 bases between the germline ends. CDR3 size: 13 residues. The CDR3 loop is CASRGQNNEKLFF. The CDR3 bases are TGTGCCAGCAGAGGACAGAATAATGAAAAACTGTTTTTT.

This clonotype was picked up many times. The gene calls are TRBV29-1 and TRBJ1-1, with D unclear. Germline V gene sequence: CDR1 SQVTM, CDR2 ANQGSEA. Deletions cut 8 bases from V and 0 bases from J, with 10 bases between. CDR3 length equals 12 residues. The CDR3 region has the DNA TGCAGCCCCAACGGGCTGAACACTGAAGCTTTCTTT. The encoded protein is CSPNGLNTEAFF.

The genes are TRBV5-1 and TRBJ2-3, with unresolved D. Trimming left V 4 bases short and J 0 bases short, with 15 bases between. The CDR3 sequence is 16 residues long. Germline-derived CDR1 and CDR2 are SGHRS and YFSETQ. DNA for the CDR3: TGCGCCAGCAGCCATATTCCGTCCTTTAGCACAGATACGCAGTATTTT. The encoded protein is CASSHIPSFSTDTQYF.

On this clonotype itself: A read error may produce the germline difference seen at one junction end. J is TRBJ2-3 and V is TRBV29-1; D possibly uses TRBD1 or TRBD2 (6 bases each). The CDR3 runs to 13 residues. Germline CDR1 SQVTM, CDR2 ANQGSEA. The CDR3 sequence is CSALTGGTDTQDF. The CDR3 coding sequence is TGCAGCGCCCTAACCGGGGGCACAGATACGCAGGATTTT.

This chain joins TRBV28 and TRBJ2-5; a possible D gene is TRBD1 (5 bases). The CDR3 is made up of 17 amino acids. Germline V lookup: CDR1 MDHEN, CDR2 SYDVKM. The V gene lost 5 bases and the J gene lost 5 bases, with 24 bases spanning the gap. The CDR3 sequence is CASSPPPYDERGETQYF. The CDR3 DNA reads TGTGCCAGCAGTCCTCCACCCTACGATGAAAGGGGTGAGACCCAGTACTTC.

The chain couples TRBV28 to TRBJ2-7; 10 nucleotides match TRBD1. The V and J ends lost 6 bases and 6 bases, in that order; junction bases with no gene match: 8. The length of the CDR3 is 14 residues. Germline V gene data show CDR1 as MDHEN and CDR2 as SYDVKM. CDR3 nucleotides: TGTGCCAGCAGGAGGACAGGGGGGCGCGTCGAGCAGTACTTC. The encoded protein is CASRRTGGRVEQYF.

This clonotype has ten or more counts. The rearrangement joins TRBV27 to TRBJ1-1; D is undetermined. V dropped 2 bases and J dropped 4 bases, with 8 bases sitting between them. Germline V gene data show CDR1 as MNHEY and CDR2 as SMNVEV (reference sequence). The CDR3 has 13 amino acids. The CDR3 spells CASSLGASTEAFF. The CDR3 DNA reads TGTGCCAGCAGTTTAGGCGCTTCCACTGAAGCTTTCTTT.

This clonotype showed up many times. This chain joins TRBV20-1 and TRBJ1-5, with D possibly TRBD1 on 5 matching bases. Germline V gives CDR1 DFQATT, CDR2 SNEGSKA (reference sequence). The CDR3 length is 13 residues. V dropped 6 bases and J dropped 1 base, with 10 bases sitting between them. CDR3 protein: CSAGGTSNQPQHF. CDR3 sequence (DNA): TGCAGTGCCGGGGGGACCAGCAATCAGCCCCAGCATTTT.

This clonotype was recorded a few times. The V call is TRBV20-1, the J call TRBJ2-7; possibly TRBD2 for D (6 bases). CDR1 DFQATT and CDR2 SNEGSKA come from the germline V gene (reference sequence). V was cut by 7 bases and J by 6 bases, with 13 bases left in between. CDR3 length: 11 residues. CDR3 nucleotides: TGCAGTGTGGGACTTCCCCCCGAGCAGTACTTC. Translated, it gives CSVGLPPEQYF.

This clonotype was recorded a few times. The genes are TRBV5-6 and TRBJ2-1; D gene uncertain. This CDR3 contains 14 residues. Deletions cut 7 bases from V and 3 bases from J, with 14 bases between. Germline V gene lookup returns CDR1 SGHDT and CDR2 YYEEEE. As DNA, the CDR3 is TGTGCCAGCGGTACCGTAGTCAGCTACAATGAGCAGTTCTTC. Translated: CASGTVVSYNEQFF.

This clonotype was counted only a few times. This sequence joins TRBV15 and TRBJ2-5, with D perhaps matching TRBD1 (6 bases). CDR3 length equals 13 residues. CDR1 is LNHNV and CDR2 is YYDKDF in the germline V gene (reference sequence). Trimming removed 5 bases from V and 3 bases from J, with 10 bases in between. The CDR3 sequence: CATSRTVKETQYF. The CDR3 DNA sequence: TGTGCCACCAGCCGGACAGTGAAAGAGACCCAGTACTTC.

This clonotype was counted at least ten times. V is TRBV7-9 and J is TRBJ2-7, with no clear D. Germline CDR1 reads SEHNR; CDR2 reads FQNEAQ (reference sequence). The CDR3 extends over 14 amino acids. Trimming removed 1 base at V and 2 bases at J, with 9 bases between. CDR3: CASSLETATYEQYF. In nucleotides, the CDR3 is TGTGCCAGCAGCTTAGAGACCGCTACCTACGAGCAGTACTTC.

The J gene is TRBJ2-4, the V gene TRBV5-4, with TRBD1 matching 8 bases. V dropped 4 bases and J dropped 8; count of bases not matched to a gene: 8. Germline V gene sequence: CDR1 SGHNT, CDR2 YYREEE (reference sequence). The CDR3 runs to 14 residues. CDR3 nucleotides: TGTGCCAGCAGCCTCGGACAGGGTGGCTACATTCAGTACTTC. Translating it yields CASSLGQGGYIQYF.

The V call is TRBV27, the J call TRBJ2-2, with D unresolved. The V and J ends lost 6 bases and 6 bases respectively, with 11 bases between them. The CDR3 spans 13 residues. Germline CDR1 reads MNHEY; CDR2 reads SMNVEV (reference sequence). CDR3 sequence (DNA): TGTGCCAGCAGCCGAACGAGATCCGGGGAGCTGTTTTTT. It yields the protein CASSRTRSGELFF.

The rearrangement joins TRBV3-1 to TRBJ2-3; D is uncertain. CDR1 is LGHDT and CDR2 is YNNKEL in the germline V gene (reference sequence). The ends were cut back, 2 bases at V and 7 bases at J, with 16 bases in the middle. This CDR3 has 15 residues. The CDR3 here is CASSQSMASSYTQYF. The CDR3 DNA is TGTGCCAGCAGCCAATCCATGGCCTCCTCGTATACGCAGTATTTT.